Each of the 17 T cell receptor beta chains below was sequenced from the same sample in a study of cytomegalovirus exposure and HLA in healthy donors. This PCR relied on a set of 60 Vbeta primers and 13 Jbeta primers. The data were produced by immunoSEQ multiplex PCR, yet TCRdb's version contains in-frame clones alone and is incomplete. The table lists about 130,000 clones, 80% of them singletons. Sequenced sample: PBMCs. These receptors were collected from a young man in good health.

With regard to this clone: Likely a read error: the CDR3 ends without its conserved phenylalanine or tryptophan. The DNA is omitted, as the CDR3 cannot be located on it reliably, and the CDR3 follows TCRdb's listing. CDR3 sequence reads: CASRPDRRGV. The chain has TRBV6-4 and TRBJ1-4. Germline V lookup: CDR1 MRHNA, CDR2 SNTAGT. Both ends counted, the CDR3 spans 10 residues.

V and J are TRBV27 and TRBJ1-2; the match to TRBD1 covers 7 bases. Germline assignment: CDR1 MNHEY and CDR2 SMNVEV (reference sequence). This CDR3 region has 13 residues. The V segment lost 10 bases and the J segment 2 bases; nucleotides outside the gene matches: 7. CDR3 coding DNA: TGTGCCACGGGGACAGTGCGAAACTATGGCTACACCTTC. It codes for CATGTVRNYGYTF.

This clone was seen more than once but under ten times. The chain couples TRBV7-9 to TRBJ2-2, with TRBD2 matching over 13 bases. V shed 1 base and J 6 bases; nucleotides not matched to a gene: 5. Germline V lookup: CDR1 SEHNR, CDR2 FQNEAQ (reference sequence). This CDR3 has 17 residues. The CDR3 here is CASSLGGLAGSPGELFF. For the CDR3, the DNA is TGTGCCAGCAGCTTAGGGGGACTAGCGGGATCGCCCGGGGAGCTGTTTTTT.

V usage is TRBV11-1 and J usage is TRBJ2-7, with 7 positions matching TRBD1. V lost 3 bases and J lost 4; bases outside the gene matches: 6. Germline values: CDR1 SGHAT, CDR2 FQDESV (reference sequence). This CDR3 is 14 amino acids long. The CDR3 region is CASSFAGTAYEQYF. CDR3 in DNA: TGTGCCAGCAGCTTTGCCGGGACAGCGTACGAGCAGTACTTC.

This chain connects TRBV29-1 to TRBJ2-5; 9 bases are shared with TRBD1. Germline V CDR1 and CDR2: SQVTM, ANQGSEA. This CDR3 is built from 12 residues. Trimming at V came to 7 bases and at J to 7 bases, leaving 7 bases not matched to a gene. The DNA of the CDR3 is TGCAGCGCTGGGGGACAGGGCGGGACCCAGTACTTC. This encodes CSAGGQGGTQYF.

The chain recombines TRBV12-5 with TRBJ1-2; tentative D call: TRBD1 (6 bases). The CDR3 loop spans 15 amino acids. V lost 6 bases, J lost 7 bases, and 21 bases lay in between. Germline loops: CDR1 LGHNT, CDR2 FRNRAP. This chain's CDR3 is CASGDPGTPDSGYTF. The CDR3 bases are TGTGCTAGTGGCGACCCCGGGACACCCGATAGTGGCTACACCTTC.

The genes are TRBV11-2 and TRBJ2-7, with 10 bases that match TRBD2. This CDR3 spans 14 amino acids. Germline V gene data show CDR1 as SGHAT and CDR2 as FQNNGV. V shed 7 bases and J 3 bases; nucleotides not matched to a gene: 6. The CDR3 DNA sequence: TGTGCCAGCACCCTAGCGGGAGTTGACTACGAGCAGTACTTC. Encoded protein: CASTLAGVDYEQYF. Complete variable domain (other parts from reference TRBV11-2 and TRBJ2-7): EAGVAQSPRYKIIEKRQSVAFWCNPISGHATLYWYQQILGQGPKLLIQFQNNGVVDDSQLPKDRFSAERLKGVDSTLKIQPAKLEDSAVYLCASTLAGVDYEQYFGPGTRLTVT.

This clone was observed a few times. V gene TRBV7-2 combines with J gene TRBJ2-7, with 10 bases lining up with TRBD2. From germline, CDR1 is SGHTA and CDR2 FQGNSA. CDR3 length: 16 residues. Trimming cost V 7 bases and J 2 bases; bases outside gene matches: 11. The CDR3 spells CASTPPSSGRTYEQYF. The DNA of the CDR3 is TGTGCCAGCACCCCACCATCTAGCGGGAGAACCTACGAGCAGTACTTC.

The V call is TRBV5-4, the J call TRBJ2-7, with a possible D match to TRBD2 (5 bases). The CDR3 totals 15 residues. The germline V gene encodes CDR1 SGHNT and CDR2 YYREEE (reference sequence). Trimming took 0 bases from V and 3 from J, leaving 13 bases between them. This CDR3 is CASSLGGLNLYEQYF. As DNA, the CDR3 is TGTGCCAGCAGCTTGGGAGGACTGAACCTCTACGAGCAGTACTTC.

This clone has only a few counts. CDR3 nucleotides: TGTGCCAGCAGTTTATCGGGGGCCCCCTACGAGCAGTACTTC. Protein: CASSLSGAPYEQYF. V is TRBV27 and J is TRBJ2-7; D may be TRBD1 (6 bases). Germline V gene sequence: CDR1 MNHEY, CDR2 SMNVEV (reference sequence). The CDR3 covers 14 residues. V was trimmed by 0 bases and J by 2 bases, leaving 8 bases between them.

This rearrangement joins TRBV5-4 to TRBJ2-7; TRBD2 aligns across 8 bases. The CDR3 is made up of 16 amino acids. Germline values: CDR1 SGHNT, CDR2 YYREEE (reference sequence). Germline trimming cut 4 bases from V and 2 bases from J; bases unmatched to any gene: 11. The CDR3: CASSQDLAGRAYEQYF. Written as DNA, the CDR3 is TGTGCCAGCAGCCAGGACTTAGCGGGGAGAGCCTACGAGCAGTACTTC.

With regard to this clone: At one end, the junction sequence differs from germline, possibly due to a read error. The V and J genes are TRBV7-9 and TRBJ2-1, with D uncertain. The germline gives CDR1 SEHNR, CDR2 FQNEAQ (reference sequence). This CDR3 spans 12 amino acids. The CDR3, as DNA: TGTTCCAGCACTTCGACATTTAATGAGCAGTTCTTC. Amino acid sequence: CSSTSTFNEQFF.

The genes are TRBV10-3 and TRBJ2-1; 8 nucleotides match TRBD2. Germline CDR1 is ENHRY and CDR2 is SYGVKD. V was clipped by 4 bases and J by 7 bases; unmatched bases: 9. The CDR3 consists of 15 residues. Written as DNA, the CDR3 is TGTGCCATCAGTGGAACGGGAGGGCCGGATAATGAGCAGTTCTTC. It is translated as CAISGTGGPDNEQFF.

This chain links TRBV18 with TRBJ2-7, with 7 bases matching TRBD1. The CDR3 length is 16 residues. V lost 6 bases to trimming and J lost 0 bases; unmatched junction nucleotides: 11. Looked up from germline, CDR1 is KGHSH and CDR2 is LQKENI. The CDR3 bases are TGTGCCAGCTCCCCTTTTTACAGGGGAAGCTCCTACGAGCAGTACTTC. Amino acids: CASSPFYRGSSYEQYF.

The CDR3 coding sequence is TGTGCCAGCAGCTTAATCGGGACAAACTCTGGAAACACCATATATTTT. Its protein product is CASSLIGTNSGNTIYF. The J gene is TRBJ1-3, the V gene TRBV7-9; a weak D match, TRBD1 (6 bases). The germline V and J ends were trimmed by 2 bases and 0 bases, with 11 bases remaining between them. CDR1 and CDR2 (germline): SEHNR, FQNEAQ (reference sequence). There are 16 residues in the CDR3.

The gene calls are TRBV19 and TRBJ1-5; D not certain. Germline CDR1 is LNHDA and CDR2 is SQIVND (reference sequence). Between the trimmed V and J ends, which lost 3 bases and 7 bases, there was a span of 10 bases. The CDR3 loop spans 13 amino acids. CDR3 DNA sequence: TGTGCCAGTAGTATCGTAACGCGGCAGCCCCAGCATTTT. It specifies CASSIVTRQPQHF. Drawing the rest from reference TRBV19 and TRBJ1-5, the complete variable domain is DGGITQSPKYLFRKEGQNVTLSCEQNLNHDAMYWYRQDPGQGLRLIYYSQIVNDFQKGDIAEGYSVSREKKESFPLTVTSAQKNPTAFYLCASSIVTRQPQHFGDGTRLSIL.

Here the CDR3 reads CASSPGLAGGNSYNEQFF. In nucleotides, the CDR3 is TGCGCCAGCAGCCCAGGACTAGCGGGAGGAAACTCCTACAATGAGCAGTTCTTC. J is TRBJ2-1 and V is TRBV5-1, with 14 bases lining up with TRBD2. The germline CDR1 and CDR2 sequences are SGHRS and YFSETQ. V was clipped by 4 bases and J by 0 bases; unmatched bases: 6. The CDR3 has 18 residues.